This T cell receptor (beta chain) was sequenced for a study of CD8 T cells in ankylosing spondylitis. As the method for making TCR beta libraries, quantitative 5'-RACE with molecular barcodes was used. TCRdb used MiXCR to reprocess the 5' RACE reads, holding one entry per CDR3 protein. This repertoire shows under 150,000 distinct CDR3 sequences, 12% to 15% found once; its top ten account for almost 3%. This clonotype was seen ten or more times. Its antigen is unknown. The junction differs from germline at one of its ends, possibly a read error. Study-wide findings and caveats: Ankylosing spondylitis blood appeared to carry a characteristic TCR beta motif of roughly 8 highly homologous variants. Certain motif variants had earlier appeared in reactive arthritis synovial fluid and blood.

The CDR3 is 15 amino acids. Looked up from germline, CDR1 is SGHRS and CDR2 is YFSETQ. The material sequenced was blood, either unsorted or a sorted T cell fraction (not recorded which). The J gene is TRBJ2-7, the V gene TRBV5-1, with D tentatively TRBD2 (7 bases). The TCR was taken from a female donor with ankylosing spondylitis or in good health (not recorded which). CDR3 sequence reads: CATSPMGGASYEQYF. The CDR3 bases are TGCGCCACCAGCCCCATGGGGGGGGCAAGCTACGAGCAGTACTTC.